The 11 T cell receptor beta chains below come from one sample, sequenced in a study of cytomegalovirus exposure and HLA in healthy donors. The PCR made use of 60 Vbeta and 13 Jbeta primers. Data came from immunoSEQ multiplex PCR; TCRdb stores just in-frame clones and leaves some out. The top ten hold under 1.5% of the sample, which has about 160,000 clones, around 77% seen once. Sequenced sample: PBMCs. The receptors originated from a woman between 25 and 40 years old in good health and CMV-seronegative.

The chain employs TRBV29-1 and TRBJ2-7; tentative D call: TRBD1 (5 bases). CDR1 is SQVTM and CDR2 is ANQGSEA in the germline V gene. With 6 bases removed from V and 5 bases from J, the gap between germline ends came to 14 bases. The CDR3 consists of 12 residues. The CDR3 coding sequence is TGCAGCGTCATAGGGGTAAGCAACGAGCAGTACTTC. Its protein is CSVIGVSNEQYF.

This clone was seen a handful of times. The chain links TRBV5-1 to TRBJ2-7; 8 nucleotides line up with TRBD1. Looked up from germline, CDR1 is SGHRS and CDR2 is YFSETQ. The V segment lost 4 bases and the J segment 2 bases; nucleotides outside the gene matches: 5. The CDR3 loop spans 14 amino acids. CDR3: CASSLRDRTYEQYF. The CDR3 coding sequence is TGCGCCAGCAGCCTCCGGGACAGGACCTACGAGCAGTACTTC.

This clone has only a few counts. This chain connects TRBV4-2 to TRBJ2-7; TRBD2 is a possible D gene (6 bases). The CDR3 has 14 residues. The germline CDR1 and CDR2 sequences are LGHNA and YNFKEQ. The V and J ends lost 4 bases and 6 bases respectively, with 16 bases between them. Here the CDR3 reads CASSRGVGDFEQYF. The CDR3 bases are TGTGCCAGCAGCCGAGGGGTAGGGGACTTCGAGCAGTACTTC.

The count of this clone is one. This chain uses TRBV5-6 with TRBJ1-6; 7 nucleotides align to TRBD1. This CDR3 has 15 amino acids. Losses at the gene ends were 4 bases for V and 9 bases for J; bases not matched to a gene: 10. Germline assignment: CDR1 SGHDT and CDR2 YYEEEE. The CDR3 sequence: CASSHGQVLSSPLHF. The CDR3 region has the DNA TGTGCCAGCAGCCACGGACAGGTTCTAAGTTCACCCCTCCACTTT.

The chain joins TRBV5-1 to TRBJ1-6, with D tentatively TRBD1 (6 bases). Germline V lookup: CDR1 SGHRS, CDR2 YFSETQ. CDR3 length: 15 amino acids. Trimming pared 1 base from V and 10 bases from J, leaving 15 bases between. CDR3 loop: CASSLSIRGESPLHF. The CDR3 DNA reads as TGCGCCAGCAGCTTGTCGATCAGGGGAGAGTCACCCCTCCACTTT.

The J gene is TRBJ2-7, the V gene TRBV6-1; 9 bases agree with TRBD1. This CDR3 is 13 amino acids long. The germline CDR1 and CDR2 sequences are MNHNS and SASEGT. J was trimmed by 7 bases and V by 8 bases; bases with no gene match: 9. The CDR3 here is CASYRDRVNEQYF. The CDR3 nucleotides are TGTGCCAGCTACCGGGACAGGGTGAATGAGCAGTACTTC.

V usage is TRBV19 and J usage is TRBJ1-2; D unclear. Germline loops: CDR1 LNHDA, CDR2 SQIVND (reference sequence). V shed 5 bases and J shed 6 bases, with 16 bases lying between them. The CDR3 totals 14 residues. The CDR3 nucleotides read TGTGCCAGTAGTTCGGGATACGCGGTAGATGGCTACACCTTC. Residues: CASSSGYAVDGYTF.

This clone has a single count. The chain links TRBV5-4 to TRBJ1-2; TRBD1 is a possible D gene (5 bases). The CDR3 has 13 amino acids. Germline V lookup: CDR1 SGHNT, CDR2 YYREEE (reference sequence). The V end was cut by 10 bases, the J end by 0 bases, with 13 bases between. CDR3 protein: CASRGGANYGYTF. In DNA form, the CDR3 reads TGTGCCTCCAGAGGAGGGGCTAACTATGGCTACACCTTC.

This chain links TRBV28 with TRBJ1-2, with unresolved D. Germline V CDR1 and CDR2: MDHEN, SYDVKM. This CDR3 comprises 13 residues. V lost 3 bases, J lost 8 bases, and 13 bases lay in between. CDR3 nucleotides: TGTGCCAGCAGTTTGGAGGTTGGGGTCGGCTACACCTTC. It translates to CASSLEVGVGYTF.

The CDR3 DNA is TGTGCCAGCAGCTTCCGGGTTTTAGGGCAGTACTTC. Encoded protein: CASSFRVLGQYF. V gene TRBV5-8 combines with J gene TRBJ2-7; D is undetermined. The CDR3 length is 12 residues. Germline V gives CDR1 SGHTS, CDR2 YDEGEE. Deletions cut 2 bases from V and 9 bases from J, with 12 bases between.

The V gene is TRBV6-1, the J gene TRBJ2-5; TRBD2 agrees at 11 bases. TRBJ2-7 explains the end of the DNA better; the J call may be wrong. The length of the CDR3 is 15 residues. Per the germline V gene, CDR1 is MNHNS and CDR2 is SASEGT. The DNA for the CDR3 is TGTGCCAGCAGTGAAGCGACTAGCGGGGTAGGCGAGCAGTACTTC. This gives the protein CASSEATSGVGEQYF.